These 24 T cell receptor beta chains were sequenced from one sample in a study of blood T cell repertoires in COVID-19. Method: immunoSEQ multiplex PCR; TCRdb's copy keeps in-frame clones and lacks some. The sample contains 170,000 or so clones, approximately 83% of which appear only once. The sequencing sample was made of peripheral blood. These receptors all stem from a woman aged 60-75 years with acute or convalescent COVID-19.

This chain links TRBV4-2 with TRBJ2-1; TRBD2 might be the D (5 bases). The germline V gene has CDR1 LGHNA and CDR2 YNFKEQ. There are 12 residues in the CDR3. V was cut by 4 bases and J by 10 bases, with 11 bases left in between. The CDR3 loop is CASSPTSYEQFF. In DNA, the CDR3 is TGTGCCAGCAGCCCAACTAGTTACGAGCAGTTCTTC.

The rearrangement uses TRBV3-1 (or the pseudogene TRBV3-2) and TRBJ2-1; tentatively, D is TRBD2 (6 bases). This CDR3 spans 13 amino acids. Germline values: CDR1 LGHDT, CDR2 YNNKEL (reference sequence). Trimming stripped 6 bases from V and 6 bases from J, with 12 bases between. CDR3 residues: CASRPLAANEQFF. CDR3 sequence (DNA): TGTGCCAGCAGGCCGTTAGCGGCCAATGAGCAGTTCTTC.

The chain couples TRBV6-1 to TRBJ2-3; a weak D match, TRBD1 (6 bases). V was shortened by 1 base and J by 3 bases, with 11 bases between the two germline ends. From germline, CDR1 is MNHNS and CDR2 SASEGT. CDR3 length: 15 residues. The CDR3 spells CASSEEGGRTDTQYF. The CDR3 nucleotides are TGTGCCAGCAGTGAAGAAGGGGGTCGGACAGATACGCAGTATTTT.

This clone was observed once. The chain has TRBV3-1 (or the pseudogene TRBV3-2) and TRBJ2-2; D gene ambiguous. The V gene's germline CDR1 is LGHDT and CDR2 YNNKEL (reference sequence). Trimming removed 3 bases from V and 0 bases from J, with 11 bases in between. There are 16 residues in the CDR3. CDR3 nucleotide sequence: TGTGCCAGCAGCCAGGGTACTACATCGAACACCGGGGAGCTGTTTTTT. Protein: CASSQGTTSNTGELFF.

The chain couples TRBV13 to TRBJ1-2, with D perhaps TRBD1 (5 bases). Germline V CDR1 and CDR2: PRHDT, FYEKMQ (reference sequence). The germline V and J ends were trimmed by 1 base and 8 bases, with 17 bases remaining between them. CDR3 length: 15 amino acids. The DNA of the CDR3 is TGTGCCAGCAGCTTAGACGGGGGACTAGGGATGGGCTACACCTTC. This codes for CASSLDGGLGMGYTF.

V gene TRBV5-6 combines with J gene TRBJ1-4; weak D call: TRBD1 (6 bases). Trimming removed 4 bases from V and 6 bases from J, with 10 bases in between. Germline V CDR1 and CDR2: SGHDT, YYEEEE. The CDR3 covers 13 residues. The chain's CDR3 is CASSVQGDEKLFF. DNA for the CDR3: TGTGCCAGCAGCGTACAGGGTGATGAAAAACTGTTTTTT.

The chain couples TRBV2 to TRBJ2-7; TRBD1 matches 11 bases. With 4 bases clipped from V and 7 bases from J, the junction kept 3 bases outside the gene matches. Germline CDR1 is SNHLY and CDR2 is FYNNEI. This CDR3 is built from 13 residues. The CDR3 is CASSADRGLEQYF. In DNA, the CDR3 is TGTGCCAGCAGTGCGGACAGGGGGCTTGAGCAGTACTTC. The variable domain in full, completed from reference TRBV2 and TRBJ2-7, reads EPEVTQTPSHQVTQMGQEVILRCVPISNHLYFYWYRQILGQKVEFLVSFYNNEISEKSEIFDDQFSVERPDGSNFTLKIRSTKLEDSAMYFCASSADRGLEQYFGPGTRLTVT.

The V and J genes are TRBV21-1 and TRBJ2-4; TRBD1, the D gene given by the table, was not confirmed from the DNA. TRBV21-1 is assigned pseudogene status. The CDR3 loop spans 11 amino acids. Here the CDR3 reads CARDNLGQQYF. The DNA for the CDR3 is TGTGCCAGGGATAATCTCGGACAGCAGTACTTC.

The chain uses TRBV7-6 and TRBJ2-3, with a weak D call TRBD2 (6 bases). V shed 1 base and J shed 0 bases, with 8 bases lying between them. This CDR3 spans 15 amino acids. In germline, CDR1 is SGHVS, CDR2 FNYEAQ. This chain's CDR3 is CASSLVRGSTDTQYF. DNA of the CDR3: TGTGCCAGCAGCTTAGTTCGGGGGAGCACAGATACGCAGTATTTT.

This clone was counted ten times or more. V is TRBV11-2 and J is TRBJ1-3; possibly TRBD1 for D (6 bases). Trimming stripped 0 bases from V and 9 bases from J, with 15 bases between. Germline CDR1 is SGHAT and CDR2 is FQNNGV. The CDR3 has 15 residues. The DNA of the CDR3 is TGTGCCAGCAGCTTAGACAGGGGATTTTACAGCACCATATATTTT. Amino acids: CASSLDRGFYSTIYF.

Sample share makes this clone medium-sized. The chain carries TRBV6-5 and TRBJ2-7; the match to TRBD1 covers 8 bases. V lost 5 bases to trimming and J lost 1 base; unmatched junction nucleotides: 7. In germline, CDR1 is MNHEY, CDR2 SVGAGI. There are 15 residues in the CDR3. CDR3 loop: CASSKRRDRSYEQYF. Here the CDR3 DNA reads TGTGCCAGCAGTAAACGCCGGGACAGGTCCTACGAGCAGTACTTC.

This chain connects TRBV6-1 to TRBJ1-2; 10 positions match TRBD1. CDR1 and CDR2 from the germline V gene are MNHNS and SASEGT. This CDR3 comprises 16 residues. J gave up 7 bases and V 0 bases, and 8 bases lay outside the gene matches. The CDR3 DNA sequence: TGTGCCAGCAGTGAAGCCTTACCGGGACAGGGGTTTGGCTACACCTTC. Its protein product is CASSEALPGQGFGYTF.

The gene calls are TRBV7-8 and TRBJ1-1; D is uncertain. This CDR3 region has 16 residues. V lost 1 base and J lost 0, with 12 bases in between. Germline V gene lookup returns CDR1 SGHVS and CDR2 FQNEAQ. The CDR3 DNA follows: TGTGCCAGCAGCTTAGGGCCGGCGGTGATGAACACTGAAGCTTTCTTT. As protein: CASSLGPAVMNTEAFF.

CDR3 region: CASRGDGFANEQFF. CDR3 nucleotides: TGCGCCAGCAGAGGGGATGGATTTGCGAATGAGCAGTTCTTC. The chain links TRBV10-2 to TRBJ2-1; D may be TRBD1 (5 bases). The V gene's germline CDR1 is WSHSY and CDR2 SAAADI. The CDR3 extends over 14 amino acids. The V end lost 6 bases, the J end lost 7 bases, and 16 bases lay between the germline ends.

This clone was counted once. The V gene is TRBV30, the J gene TRBJ1-5, with TRBD1 identical over 9 bases. V shed 0 bases, J shed 6 bases, and the junction held 9 bases outside the gene matches. Germline V gives CDR1 GTSNPN, CDR2 SVGIG (reference sequence). The length of the CDR3 is 16 residues. The CDR3: CAWSVVLGQGSQPQHF. For the CDR3, the DNA is TGTGCCTGGAGTGTCGTCCTCGGACAGGGGTCTCAGCCCCAGCATTTT.

This clone came up a few times. The chain combines TRBV28 with TRBJ2-6; 8 bases line up with TRBD2. Germline-derived CDR1 and CDR2 are MDHEN and SYDVKM. The CDR3 has 18 amino acids. V shed 5 bases, J shed 0 bases, and the junction held 9 bases outside the gene matches. The chain's CDR3 is CASSLTRGGSSGANVLTF. The CDR3 DNA is TGTGCCAGCAGTCTAACTCGGGGGGGTAGCTCTGGGGCCAACGTCCTGACTTTC.

The rearrangement joins TRBV30 to TRBJ2-6, with D perhaps TRBD2 (6 bases). The CDR3 contains 17 residues. Germline CDR1 and CDR2: GTSNPN and SVGIG (reference sequence). Trimming shortened V by 0 bases and J by 4 bases, and 16 bases separated the two germline ends. As DNA, the CDR3 is TGTGCCTGGAGTGTACGGAGGGGAAGGCTCGGGGCCAACGTCCTGACTTTC. The encoded protein is CAWSVRRGRLGANVLTF.

The chain combines TRBV7-2 with TRBJ2-3; TRBD2 aligns across 8 bases. Losses at the gene ends were 1 base for V and 5 bases for J; bases not matched to a gene: 11. Germline CDR1 reads SGHTA; CDR2 reads FQGNSA. CDR3 size: 17 residues. CDR3: CASSLGAAGVFRDTQYF. For the CDR3, the DNA is TGTGCCAGCAGCTTAGGGGCAGCGGGGGTCTTCCGAGATACGCAGTATTTT.

The CDR3 reads CASSPGGAGGKDTQYF. CDR3 bases: TGTGCCAGCAGTCCCGGGGGGGCAGGGGGTAAGGATACGCAGTATTTT. The chain recombines TRBV28 with TRBJ2-3, with D possibly being TRBD2 (8 bases). This CDR3 spans 16 amino acids. Trimming removed 5 bases at V and 6 bases at J, with 21 bases between. CDR1 is MDHEN, CDR2 SYDVKM, per germline.

V gene TRBV12-3 or TRBV12-4 combines with J gene TRBJ1-2, with a tentative D call TRBD1 (5 bases). This CDR3 contains 13 residues. Trimming stripped 1 base from V and 3 bases from J, with 6 bases between. The CDR3 reads CASSLGRDYGYTF. For the CDR3, the DNA is TGTGCCAGCAGTTTAGGCAGGGACTATGGCTACACCTTC.

The chain is built from TRBV7-2 and TRBJ2-2, with 7 bases matching TRBD2. The CDR3 totals 17 residues. Per germline, CDR1 SGHTA and CDR2 FQGNSA. Trimming cost V 7 bases and J 7 bases; bases outside gene matches: 18. The CDR3 DNA follows: TGTGCCAGCAACGGAGGAGGTCTAGCCGGGAGGAACGGGGAGCTGTTTTTT. This codes for CASNGGGLAGRNGELFF.

V is TRBV3-1 (or the pseudogene TRBV3-2) and J is TRBJ1-5; 9 bases fit TRBD1. This CDR3 has 15 amino acids. Germline CDR1 and CDR2: LGHDT and YNNKEL (reference sequence). V was pared by 3 bases and J by 4 bases, with 4 bases of the junction left unmatched. Here the CDR3 reads CASSQDRGENQPQHF. The CDR3 DNA reads as TGTGCCAGCAGCCAGGACAGGGGAGAGAATCAGCCCCAGCATTTT.

The CDR3 DNA is TGTGCCAGCAGAATACAGAGTAATGAAAAACTGTTTTTT. It specifies CASRIQSNEKLFF. The chain joins TRBV2 to TRBJ1-4; D uncertain. Trimming left V 6 bases short and J 4 bases short, with 9 bases between. CDR3 length: 13 amino acids. The germline gives CDR1 SNHLY, CDR2 FYNNEI.

The chain carries TRBV27 and TRBJ2-6, with TRBD2 identical over 7 bases. The J segment lost 7 bases and the V segment lost 5 bases, leaving 8 bases of the junction unmatched. The germline CDR1 and CDR2 sequences are MNHEY and SMNVEV (reference sequence). This CDR3 region has 15 residues. In DNA, the CDR3 is TGTGCCAGCAGTCTGCTTTGGGGGGGAGCCAACGTCCTGACTTTC. Protein sequence: CASSLLWGGANVLTF.